This TCR beta chain came from a study of T-cell reconstitution after alpha-beta-depleted transplantation in children. Library preparation (for TCRbeta) was performed with unique molecular identifiers. Via MiXCR, TCRdb re-called the PCR reads, giving one row per CDR3 protein. The sample consists of under 850,000 distinct CDR3 sequences, roughly 13% of them appearing once. The CDR3 has 16 residues. V was pared by 4 bases and J by 6 bases, with 15 bases of the junction left unmatched. The germline V gene encodes CDR1 SGHRS and CDR2 YFSETQ. The chain carries TRBV5-1 and TRBJ2-7; 8 nucleotides align to TRBD1. This receptor was identified in a girl aged 2-10 years with congenital amegakaryocytic thrombocytopenia, due to receive a stem cell transplant. This material consisted of PBMCs, taken before TCRalphabeta/CD19-depleted stem cell transplant. CDR3 nucleotides: TGCGCCAGCAGCGCTAGACAGGGGCGGTTCGTGGGCGAGCAGTACTTC. Protein: CASSARQGRFVGEQYF. Full variable domain (rest looked up from reference TRBV5-1 and TRBJ2-7): KAGVTQTPRYLIKTRGQQVTLSCSPISGHRSVSWYQQTPGQGLQFLFEYFSETQRNKGNFPGRFSGRQFSNSRSEMNVSTLELGDSALYLCASSARQGRFVGEQYFGPGTRLTVT.